A single T cell receptor (beta chain) is shown here with its context. Authors' methods: Amplification of reference gene primers provided the estimated nucleated cell counts. Clones were read by immunoSEQ multiplex PCR, and TCRdb kept only the in-frame ones, dropping some. For V, J and clone size, that table is used; D and trimming come from the DNA. The table shows some 11,000 clones, with approximately 90% occurring only once. This sample was included in a study of blood T cell repertoires in COVID-19. Study as a whole: Italy, Spain and the United States were the sources of the convalescent and acute COVID-19 samples. T cells, B-cell-depleted T cells, or PBMCs supplied cDNA or gDNA.

The CDR3 extends over 14 amino acids. V was clipped by 3 bases and J by 6 bases, with 14 bases between them. Germline assignment: CDR1 LNHDA and CDR2 SQIVND (reference sequence). The TCR was taken from a man aged 25-45 years with active or convalescent COVID-19. The chain employs TRBV19 and TRBJ1-2, with unresolved D. Sequenced: peripheral blood. In nucleotides, the CDR3 is TGTGCCAGTAGTATGCGGACTGGCCTCGATGGCTACACCTTC. It codes for CASSMRTGLDGYTF.